This is a list of T cell receptor beta chains from one sample in a study of T cell responses to AZD1222 COVID-19 vaccine. TCRdb's table, derived via immunoSEQ multiplex PCR, lists solely in-frame clones and lacks some. The table shows more than 100,000 clones, with nearly 95% occurring only once. The sample in question was peripheral blood, obtained on day 0 of AZD1222 vaccination. The receptors were sampled from an adult in good health. The CDR3 runs from the conserved cysteine through the conserved F or W. A D gene is named only where the DNA matches it firmly. Rows may omit the clone size; those that give it use once, few, many or a size class.

>TRBJ2-1|TRBV7-3|NA|NA
TGTGCCAGCAGCCCCGGCGGCTACAATGAGCAGTTCTTC
CASSPGGYNEQFF
>TRBJ2-3|TRBV7-8|TRBD2|NA
TGTGCCAGCAGCCCCCCGACTAGCGGGGGGGTAGATACGCAGTATTTT
CASSPPTSGGVDTQYF
>TRBJ2-5|TRBV7-8|NA|NA
TGTGCCAGCAGCCGAAGGAGGGGGGCCAACCAAGAGACCCAGTACTTC
CASSRRRGANQETQYF
>TRBJ2-3|TRBV18|NA|NA
TGTGCCAGCTCACCCCACGAGGCAGATACGCAGTATTTT
CASSPHEADTQYF
>TRBJ2-1|TRBV27|TRBD1|NA
TGTGCCAGCAGTTCCGTGGACAGGAACAATGAGCAGTTCTTC
CASSSVDRNNEQFF
>TRBJ2-3|TRBV2|NA|NA
TGTGCCAGCAGTGAATCTCTGTCAGATACGCAGTATTTT
CASSESLSDTQYF
>TRBJ2-7|TRBV5-1|NA|once
TGCGCCAGCAGCTTGGAATTGGCAGCCTACGAGCAGTACTTC
CASSLELAAYEQYF
>TRBJ2-7|TRBV12-3/TRBV12-4|TRBD1|NA
TGTGCCAGCAGTTTAATGGGACAGGGCGCGCAGTACTTC
CASSLMGQGAQYF
>TRBJ2-7|TRBV7-9|NA|NA
TGTGCCAGCAGCCCCCAGGTCGGAGGGGGCCGCGAGCAGTACTTC
CASSPQVGGGREQYF
>TRBJ2-7|TRBV10-3|TRBD1|NA
TGTGCCATCAGTCTCCGGGACAGATACTACGAGCAGTACTTC
CAISLRDRYYEQYF
>TRBJ1-2|TRBV13|TRBD1|NA
TGTGCCAGCAGCTTTCTGTCTGGGACAGGGGATGGCTACACCTTC
CASSFLSGTGDGYTF
>TRBJ1-5|TRBV6-2/TRBV6-3|TRBD1|NA
TGTGCCAGCAGCACCTCCAGGACAGGCGGTAATCAGCCCCAGCATTTT
CASSTSRTGGNQPQHF
>TRBJ2-7|TRBV14|NA|once
TGTGCCAGCAGCCAAGTAGCGTTCTCGGGGGTTTCTCCCTACGAGCAGTACTTC
CASSQVAFSGVSPYEQYF
>TRBJ1-6|TRBV2|NA|NA
TGTGCCAGCCACAGGGAATCGACCCTCCACTTT
CASHRESTLHF
>TRBJ2-1|TRBV25-1|TRBD2|NA
TGTGCCAGCAGTGGGTTTAGTAGAGCGGGAGGGCCTCATGAGCAGTTCTTC
CASSGFSRAGGPHEQFF
>TRBJ1-2|TRBV28|NA|NA
TGTGCCAGCAGCCCCAGGGCCGTGGACTATGGCTACACCTTC
CASSPRAVDYGYTF
>TRBJ1-2|TRBV6-5|NA|NA
TGTGCCAGCATAGGGGGGGCCAGCTACACCTTC
CASIGGASYTF
>TRBJ1-1|TRBV4-1|NA|NA
TGCGCCAGCAGCCAAGAGGTTGCAGTGAACACTGAAGCTTTCTTT
CASSQEVAVNTEAFF
>TRBJ1-5|TRBV24-1|NA|NA
TGTGCCACCAGTGTTGAGGGGAGCGATCAGCCCCAGCATTTT
CATSVEGSDQPQHF
>TRBJ1-1|TRBV7-2|NA|NA
TGTGCCAGCAGATTGGGACTTTTAGGCTCGACTGAAGCTTTCTTT
CASRLGLLGSTEAFF
>TRBJ1-1|TRBV4-3|NA|NA
TGCGCCAGCAGCCAAGATAGGGGCATCACTGAAGCTTTCTTT
CASSQDRGITEAFF
>TRBJ2-1|TRBV5-8|TRBD1|NA
TGTGCCAGCAGCCACCTCGCGGACAGGGGGTTAACCGCTGAGCAGTTCTTC
CASSHLADRGLTAEQFF
>TRBJ2-1|TRBV10-3|TRBD2|NA
TGTGCCACGCTTGATAGCGGGAGATATGATGAGCAGTTCTTC
CATLDSGRYDEQFF
>TRBJ2-5|TRBV11-1|TRBD2|NA
TGTGCCAGCAGTCTAGGGACTAGAGAAGAGACCCAGTACTTC
CASSLGTREETQYF
>TRBJ1-1|TRBV7-3|TRBD1|NA
TGTGCCAGCAGCCCAAACAGGGGTGCTGAAGCTTTCTTT
CASSPNRGAEAFF
>TRBJ1-1|TRBV4-1|TRBD1|NA
TGCGCCGTAGTCTGGACAGGGGCGCCCGTCACTGAAGCTTTCTTT
CAVVWTGAPVTEAFF
>TRBJ1-5|TRBV27|NA|NA
TGTGCCAGCAGTCAGACCCCGGATCAGCCCCAGCATTTT
CASSQTPDQPQHF
>TRBJ2-1|TRBV7-3|NA|NA
TGTGCCAGCAGCTTAATCACATTATCCAATGAGCAGTTCTTC
CASSLITLSNEQFF
>TRBJ2-5|TRBV2|NA|NA
TGTGCCAGTAGAGGGGTGATTGAGGAGACCCAGTACTTC
CASRGVIEETQYF
>TRBJ1-1|TRBV5-1|TRBD1|NA
TGCGCCAGTGCGTTATCCCCGGGACAGGAAGCTTTCTTT
CASALSPGQEAFF
>TRBJ1-2|TRBV5-6|NA|NA
TGTGCCAGCAGCGACCTAGCAGGGACGGCGGCCTATGGCTACACCTTC
CASSDLAGTAAYGYTF
>TRBJ2-2|TRBV9|TRBD2|NA
TGTGCCAGCAGCCCCGCTAGCGGAGGTACCGGGGAGCTGTTTTTT
CASSPASGGTGELFF
>TRBJ2-7|TRBV3-1/TRBV3-2|NA|NA
TGTGCCAGCTCCGCCCGACCCGGAATCCCCTACGAGCAGTACTTC
CASSARPGIPYEQYF
>TRBJ1-2|TRBV15|NA|NA
TGTGCCACCAGCCATAATAGCGGGGGACTCTATGGCTACACCTTC
CATSHNSGGLYGYTF
>TRBJ1-1|TRBV27|NA|NA
TGTGCCAGCAGTAGGAGGGGCACTGAAGCTTTCTTT
CASSRRGTEAFF
>TRBJ1-3|TRBV25-1|NA|NA
TGTGCCAGCATTGGTGATTACTCTGGAAACACCATATATTTT
CASIGDYSGNTIYF
>TRBJ2-3|TRBV11-3|NA|NA
TGTGCCAGCAGCTTAGCGGGGGCAGATACGCAGTATTTT
CASSLAGADTQYF
>TRBJ2-4|TRBV20-1|NA|once
TGCAGTGCTAGTGTGGCGGGACGACACATTCAGTACTTC
CSASVAGRHIQYF
>TRBJ2-1|TRBV30|NA|NA
TGTGCCGGACTTAACAGCGGGACATCCTACAATGAGCAGTTCTTC
CAGLNSGTSYNEQFF
>TRBJ1-1|TRBV19|NA|NA
TGTGCCAGTAGTATAGGGGTGTCGGCAGGGACTGAAGCTTTCTTT
CASSIGVSAGTEAFF
>TRBJ2-7|TRBV10-1|NA|NA
TGCGCCAGCAGTGAGCGGGACGTAGGCGAGCAGTACTTC
CASSERDVGEQYF
>TRBJ2-2|TRBV7-9|TRBD1|NA
TGTGCCAGCACCTTCTTACAGGGGCGGGACACCGGGGAGCTGTTTTTT
CASTFLQGRDTGELFF
>TRBJ1-1|TRBV6-5|NA|NA
TGTGCCAGCAGTTACTTCGCGGGGGCAGCTGAAGCTTTCTTT
CASSYFAGAAEAFF